This T cell receptor (beta chain) came from a study of blood T cells in healthy people across ages. The study, taken as a whole, reports: Both higher diversity and more naive CD4+ cells marked long-lived donors when set against aged donors.

Germline trimming cut 1 base from V and 5 bases from J; bases unmatched to any gene: 10. The CDR3 length is 16 residues. Germline CDR1 SGHKS, CDR2 YYEKEE (reference sequence). Alongside a J-beta primer mix, a sample-barcoded 5' primer served in a second PCR lasting 7 to 11 cycles. Every molecule of cDNA carried a tag from a template-switch adaptor with 12 random nucleotides. In TCRdb, the 5' RACE reads were re-called with MiXCR into one record per CDR3 protein. Of about 1.6 million distinct CDR3 sequences listed, around 35% are singletons. This clonotype has a handful of counts. Its antigen is not known.

The sample was blood. V gene TRBV5-5 combines with J gene TRBJ2-5; 8 bases are shared with TRBD2. The TCR comes from a woman in her 30s in good health. This chain's CDR3 is CASSLTWLAGLETQYF. Here the CDR3 DNA reads TGTGCCAGCAGCTTGACGTGGCTAGCGGGCCTCGAGACCCAGTACTTC.